This TCR beta chain is from a study of blood T cell repertoires in COVID-19. Overall study context: Material from acute and convalescent COVID-19 was sourced from the United States, Italy and Spain. Nucleic acid was either cDNA or gDNA, and it came from T cells, B-cell-depleted T cells, or PBMCs.

The V segment lost 5 bases and the J segment 3 bases; nucleotides outside the gene matches: 2. CDR3 size: 13 residues. Authors' processing steps: It was from reference gene primer amplification that nucleated cell counts were estimated. The table came from immunoSEQ multiplex PCR; TCRdb's copy has only in-frame clones and leaves some out. V and J calls and clone size are as listed in that table; D and trimming were resolved from the DNA. The table lists about 55,000 clones, under 85% of them singletons. This TCR was recovered from a woman aged 60 to 75 with acute or convalescent COVID-19. The chain has TRBV12-3 or TRBV12-4 and TRBJ2-7; 9 bases are shared with TRBD1. The sequencing sample was made of peripheral blood. As DNA, the CDR3 is TGTGCCAGCAGTATGGACAGGGGCTACGAGCAGTACTTC. This gives the protein CASSMDRGYEQYF.